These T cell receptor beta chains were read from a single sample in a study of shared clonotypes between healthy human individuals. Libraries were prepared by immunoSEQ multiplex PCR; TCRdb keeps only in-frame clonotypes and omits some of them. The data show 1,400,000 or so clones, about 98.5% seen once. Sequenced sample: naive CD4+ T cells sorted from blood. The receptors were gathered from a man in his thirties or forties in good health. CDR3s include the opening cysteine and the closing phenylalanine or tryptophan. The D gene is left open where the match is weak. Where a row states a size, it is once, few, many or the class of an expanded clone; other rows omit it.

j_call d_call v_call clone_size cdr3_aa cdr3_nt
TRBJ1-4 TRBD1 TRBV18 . CASSPTGAGEKLFF TGTGCCAGCTCACCTACAGGGGCGGGCGAAAAACTGTTTTTT
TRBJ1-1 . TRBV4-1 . CASSRGTYTEAFF TGCGCCAGCAGCCGGGGGACTTACACTGAAGCTTTCTTT
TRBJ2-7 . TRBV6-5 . CASSEKREQYF TGTGCCAGCAGTGAAAAGAGGGAGCAGTACTTC
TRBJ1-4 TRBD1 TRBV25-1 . CASSGNRGREKLFF TGTGCCAGCAGTGGAAACAGGGGGCGAGAAAAACTGTTTTTT
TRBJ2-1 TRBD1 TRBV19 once CASSTGTGSYNEQFF TGTGCCAGTAGTACCGGGACAGGGTCTTACAATGAGCAGTTCTTC
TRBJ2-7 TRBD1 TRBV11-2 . CASSPWTGRKDEQYF TGTGCCAGCAGCCCATGGACAGGGCGTAAGGACGAGCAGTACTTC
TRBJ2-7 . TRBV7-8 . CASSLGQGLDEQYF TGTGCCAGCAGCTTAGGGCAGGGTCTGGACGAGCAGTACTTC
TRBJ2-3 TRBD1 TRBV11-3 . CASSPGQGYDTQYF TGTGCCAGCAGCCCGGGACAGGGGTACGATACGCAGTATTTT
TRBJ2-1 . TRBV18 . CASSATDSYNEQFF TGTGCCAGCTCAGCGACAGACTCCTACAATGAGCAGTTCTTC
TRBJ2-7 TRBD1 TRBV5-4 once CASSWGTGTYEQYF TGTGCCAGCAGCTGGGGGACAGGGACGTACGAGCAGTACTTC
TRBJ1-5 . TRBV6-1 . CASSVAGSNQPQHF TGTGCCAGCAGTGTGGCAGGTAGCAATCAGCCCCAGCATTTT
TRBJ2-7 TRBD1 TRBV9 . CASSPQGGDRRYEQYF TGTGCCAGCAGCCCTCAAGGTGGGGACAGGAGGTACGAGCAGTACTTC
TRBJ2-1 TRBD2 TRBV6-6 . CASSYSFLAGDNEQFF TGTGCCAGCAGTTACTCGTTCCTAGCGGGAGACAATGAGCAGTTCTTC
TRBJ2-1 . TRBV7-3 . CASSLEGNEQFF TGTGCCAGCAGCTTGGAGGGGAATGAGCAGTTCTTC
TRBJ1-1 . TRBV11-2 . CASSLVLGVKNTEAFF TGTGCCAGCAGCTTGGTCCTTGGCGTAAAGAACACTGAAGCTTTCTTT
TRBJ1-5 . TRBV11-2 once CASSLQGPSNQPQHF TGTGCCAGCAGCTTACAAGGCCCTAGCAATCAGCCCCAGCATTTT
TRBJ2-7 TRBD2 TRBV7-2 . CASSPSRLAGYEQYF TGTGCCAGCAGCCCCTCCCGACTAGCGGGTTACGAGCAGTACTTC
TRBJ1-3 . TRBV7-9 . CASSLPGPISGNTIYF TGTGCCAGCAGCTTGCCGGGACCGATCTCTGGAAACACCATATATTTT
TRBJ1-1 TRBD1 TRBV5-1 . CASSLQAGGGGAFF TGCGCCAGCAGCTTGCAGGCAGGGGGCGGAGGAGCTTTCTTT
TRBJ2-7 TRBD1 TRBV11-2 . CASSEHRGYGEQYF TGTGCCAGCAGCGAACACAGGGGGTACGGCGAGCAGTACTTC
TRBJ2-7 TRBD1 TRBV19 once CASSTRQGRGIIYPYEQYF TGTGCCAGTAGTACCAGACAGGGTCGGGGTATAATCTACCCCTACGAGCAGTACTTC
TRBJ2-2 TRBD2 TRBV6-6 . CASGKAGGELFF TGTGCCAGCGGTAAAGCGGGAGGGGAGCTGTTTTTT
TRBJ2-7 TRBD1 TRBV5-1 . CASSLVQGAFEQYF TGCGCCAGCAGCTTGGTACAGGGGGCTTTCGAGCAGTACTTC
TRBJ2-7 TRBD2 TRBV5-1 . CASSLVSGSYEQYF TGCGCCAGCAGCTTGGTGAGCGGGAGCTACGAGCAGTACTTC
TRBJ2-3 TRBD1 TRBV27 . CASSFQPGTATDTQYF TGTGCCAGCAGTTTTCAACCCGGGACAGCTACAGATACGCAGTATTTT
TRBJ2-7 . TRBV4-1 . CASSQVGGRPYEQYF TGCGCCAGCAGCCAAGTTGGCGGGCGCCCCTACGAGCAGTACTTC
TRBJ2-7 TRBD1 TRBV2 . CASRKGTGQAYEQYF TGTGCCAGCAGGAAGGGAACAGGACAGGCCTACGAGCAGTACTTC
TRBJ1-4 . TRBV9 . CASSLSLGTYDNEKLFF TGTGCCAGCAGCCTTTCTCTCGGGACGTATGACAATGAAAAACTGTTTTTT
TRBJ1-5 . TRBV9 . CASSVDYGNQPQHF TGTGCCAGCAGCGTAGATTATGGGAATCAGCCCCAGCATTTT
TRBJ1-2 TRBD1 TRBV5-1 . CASSQGQGYNYGYTF TGCGCCAGCAGCCAGGGACAGGGTTATAACTATGGCTACACCTTC
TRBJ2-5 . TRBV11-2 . CASSPIRETQYF TGTGCCAGCAGCCCAATTCGGGAGACCCAGTACTTC
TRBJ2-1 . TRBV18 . CASSPIQLSSYNEQFF TGTGCCAGCTCACCAATACAGCTGAGCTCCTACAATGAGCAGTTCTTC
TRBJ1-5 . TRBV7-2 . CASSLDRDQPQHF TGTGCCAGCAGCTTGGACAGAGATCAGCCCCAGCATTTT
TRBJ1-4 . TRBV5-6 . CASSWNRDEKLFF TGTGCCAGCAGCTGGAACAGGGATGAAAAACTGTTTTTT
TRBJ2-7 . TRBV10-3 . CAISRDNYEQYF TGTGCCATCAGCAGGGACAACTACGAGCAGTACTTC
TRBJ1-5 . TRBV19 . CASSIDSQLLTGTQHF TGTGCCAGTAGTATAGATAGTCAGTTACTTACTGGGACCCAGCATTTT
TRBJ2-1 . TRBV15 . CATSRAAGSYNEQFF TGTGCCACCAGCAGAGCGGCGGGCTCCTACAATGAGCAGTTCTTC
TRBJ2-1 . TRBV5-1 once CASSGGTVYNEQFF TGCGCCAGCAGCGGAGGGACTGTCTACAATGAGCAGTTCTTC
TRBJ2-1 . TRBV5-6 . CASSLDRSSYNEQFF TGTGCCAGCAGCTTGGACAGGAGCTCCTACAATGAGCAGTTCTTC
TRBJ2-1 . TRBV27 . CASSVVVF TGTGCCAGCAGTGTAGTAGTCTTC
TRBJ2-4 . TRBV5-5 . CASSLGMGSLNIQYF TGTGCCAGCAGCTTGGGTATGGGATCGCTAAACATTCAGTACTTC
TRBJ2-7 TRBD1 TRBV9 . CASSTSDRLEEQYF TGTGCCAGCAGTACATCGGACAGGCTGGAGGAGCAGTACTTC
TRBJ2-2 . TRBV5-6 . CASSLAQGGGELFF TGTGCCAGCAGCTTGGCCCAGGGGGGCGGGGAGCTGTTTTTT
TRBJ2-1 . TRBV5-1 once CASSREGNEQFF TGCGCCAGCAGCCGCGAGGGGAATGAGCAGTTCTTC
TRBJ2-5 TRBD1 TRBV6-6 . CASSPTGGLSETQYF TGTGCCAGCAGTCCCACAGGGGGCCTTAGCGAGACCCAGTACTTC
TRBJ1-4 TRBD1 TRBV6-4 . CASSKDRGATNEKLFF TGTGCCAGCAGTAAAGACAGGGGGGCGACTAATGAAAAACTGTTTTTT
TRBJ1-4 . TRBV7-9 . CASSSTGDPEANEKLFF TGTGCCAGCAGCTCGACGGGCGACCCGGAGGCTAATGAAAAACTGTTTTTT
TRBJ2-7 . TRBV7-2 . CASSLAQALRKQYF TGTGCCAGCAGCTTAGCACAGGCCTTACGAAAGCAGTACTTC
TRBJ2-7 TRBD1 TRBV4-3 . CASSQDWDSPTYEQYF TGCGCCAGCAGCCAAGATTGGGACAGCCCTACCTACGAGCAGTACTTC
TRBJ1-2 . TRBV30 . CAWSPVGNYGYTF TGTGCCTGGAGCCCGGTGGGGAACTATGGCTACACCTTC
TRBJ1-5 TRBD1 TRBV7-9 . CASSLSTGTGGNQPQHF TGTGCCAGCAGCTTGTCCACCGGGACAGGGGGCAATCAGCCCCAGCATTTT
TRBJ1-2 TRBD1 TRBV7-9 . CASSFIAGQDYGYTF TGTGCCAGCAGCTTCATCGCAGGACAGGACTATGGCTACACCTTC
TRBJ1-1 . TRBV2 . CASSTDSNTEAFF TGTGCCAGCAGTACGGACAGCAACACTGAAGCTTTCTTT
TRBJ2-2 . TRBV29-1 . CSALWGAGELFF TGCAGCGCCCTTTGGGGGGCCGGGGAGCTGTTTTTT
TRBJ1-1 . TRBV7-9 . CASSFFEGPNTEAFF TGTGCCAGCAGCTTTTTTGAAGGGCCGAACACTGAAGCTTTCTTT
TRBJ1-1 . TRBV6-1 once CASSARGAEAFF TGTGCCAGCAGTGCCAGGGGAGCAGAAGCTTTCTTT
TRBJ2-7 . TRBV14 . CASSDTGFLEQYF TGTGCCAGCAGCGACACAGGGTTTTTGGAGCAGTACTTC